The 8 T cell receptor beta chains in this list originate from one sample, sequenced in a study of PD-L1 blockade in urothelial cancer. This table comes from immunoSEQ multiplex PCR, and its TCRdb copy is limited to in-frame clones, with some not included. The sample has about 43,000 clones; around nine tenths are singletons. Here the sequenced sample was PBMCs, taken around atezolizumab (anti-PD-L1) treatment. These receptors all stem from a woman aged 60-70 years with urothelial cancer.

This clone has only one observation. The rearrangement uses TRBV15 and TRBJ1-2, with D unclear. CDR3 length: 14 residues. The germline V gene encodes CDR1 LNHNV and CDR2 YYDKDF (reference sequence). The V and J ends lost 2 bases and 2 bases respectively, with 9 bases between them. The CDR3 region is CATSRPGINYGYTF. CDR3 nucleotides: TGTGCCACCAGCAGACCCGGGATAAACTATGGCTACACCTTC.

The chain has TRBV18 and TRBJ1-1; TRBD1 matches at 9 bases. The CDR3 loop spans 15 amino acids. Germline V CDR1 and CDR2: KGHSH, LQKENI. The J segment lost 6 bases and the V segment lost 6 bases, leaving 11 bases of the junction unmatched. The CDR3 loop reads CASSRNRGRGAEAFF. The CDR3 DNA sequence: TGTGCCAGCTCGCGAAACAGGGGGCGTGGGGCTGAAGCTTTCTTT.

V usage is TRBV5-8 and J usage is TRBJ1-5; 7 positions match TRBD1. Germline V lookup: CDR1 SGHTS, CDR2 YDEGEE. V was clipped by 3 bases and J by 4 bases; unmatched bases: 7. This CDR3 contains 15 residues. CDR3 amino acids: CASSSYRGLNQPQHF. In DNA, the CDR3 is TGTGCCAGCAGCTCGTACAGGGGTTTAAATCAGCCCCAGCATTTT. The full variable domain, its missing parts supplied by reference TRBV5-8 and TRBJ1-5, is EAGVTQSPTHLIKTRGQQATLRCSPISGHTSVYWYQQALGLGLQFLLWYDEGEERNRGNFPPRFSGRQFPNYSSELNVNALELEDSALYLCASSSYRGLNQPQHFGDGTRLSIL.

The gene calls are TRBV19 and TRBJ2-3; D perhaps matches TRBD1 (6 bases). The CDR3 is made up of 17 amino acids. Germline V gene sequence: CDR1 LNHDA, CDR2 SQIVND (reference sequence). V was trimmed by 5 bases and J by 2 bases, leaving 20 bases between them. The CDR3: CASSPTSTGGPTDTQYF. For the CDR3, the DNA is TGTGCCAGTAGTCCAACCTCGACAGGTGGACCCACAGATACGCAGTATTTT.

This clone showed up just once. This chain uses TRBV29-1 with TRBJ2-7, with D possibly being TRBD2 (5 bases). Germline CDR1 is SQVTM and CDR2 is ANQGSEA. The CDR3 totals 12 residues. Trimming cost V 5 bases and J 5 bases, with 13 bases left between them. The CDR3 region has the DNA TGCAGCGTTTCTGAGGGTCCCCACGAGCAGTACTTC. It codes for CSVSEGPHEQYF.

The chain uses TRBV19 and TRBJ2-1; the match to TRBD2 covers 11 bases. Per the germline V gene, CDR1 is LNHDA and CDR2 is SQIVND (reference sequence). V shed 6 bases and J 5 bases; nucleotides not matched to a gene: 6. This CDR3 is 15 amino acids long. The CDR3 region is CASRSGTSGHNEQFF. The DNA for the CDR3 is TGTGCCAGTAGATCCGGGACTAGCGGACACAATGAGCAGTTCTTC. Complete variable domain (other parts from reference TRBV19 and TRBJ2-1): DGGITQSPKYLFRKEGQNVTLSCEQNLNHDAMYWYRQDPGQGLRLIYYSQIVNDFQKGDIAEGYSVSREKKESFPLTVTSAQKNPTAFYLCASRSGTSGHNEQFFGPGTRLTVL.

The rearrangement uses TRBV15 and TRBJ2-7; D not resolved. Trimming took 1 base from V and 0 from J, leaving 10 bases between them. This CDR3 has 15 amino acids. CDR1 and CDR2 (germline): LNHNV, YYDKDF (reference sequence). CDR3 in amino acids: CATSRVGASSYEQYF. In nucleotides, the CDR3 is TGTGCCACCAGCAGAGTAGGAGCGAGCTCCTACGAGCAGTACTTC.

The CDR3 DNA reads as TGTGCCACCAGCAGAGATTTGGTCTTCGGGTCGCTGTTCTTC. This gives the protein CATSRDLVFGSLFF. The chain joins TRBV15 to TRBJ2-1; D remains unclear. Between the trimmed V and J ends, which lost 0 bases and 15 bases, there was a span of 18 bases. Per the germline V gene, CDR1 is LNHNV and CDR2 is YYDKDF (reference sequence). This CDR3 is 14 amino acids long.